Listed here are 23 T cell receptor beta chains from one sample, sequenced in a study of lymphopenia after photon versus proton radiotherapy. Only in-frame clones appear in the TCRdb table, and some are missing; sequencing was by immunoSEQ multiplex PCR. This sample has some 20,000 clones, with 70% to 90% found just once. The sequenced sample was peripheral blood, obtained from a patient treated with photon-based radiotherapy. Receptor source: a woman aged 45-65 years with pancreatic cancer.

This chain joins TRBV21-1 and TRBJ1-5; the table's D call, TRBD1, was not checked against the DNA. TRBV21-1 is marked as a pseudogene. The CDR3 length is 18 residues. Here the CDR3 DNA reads TGTGCCAGCAGCCCTTTTGGTGGGCCAGGGGGTTCCAATCAGCCCCAGCATTTT. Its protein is CASSPFGGPGGSNQPQHF.

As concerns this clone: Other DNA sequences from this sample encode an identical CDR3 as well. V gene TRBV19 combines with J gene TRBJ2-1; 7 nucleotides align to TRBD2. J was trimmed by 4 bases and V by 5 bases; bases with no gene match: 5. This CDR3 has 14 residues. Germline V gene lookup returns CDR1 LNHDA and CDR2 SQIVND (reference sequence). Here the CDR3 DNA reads TGTGCCAGTAGTTTAGCGGGCGGGTACAATGAGCAGTTCTTC. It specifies CASSLAGGYNEQFF.

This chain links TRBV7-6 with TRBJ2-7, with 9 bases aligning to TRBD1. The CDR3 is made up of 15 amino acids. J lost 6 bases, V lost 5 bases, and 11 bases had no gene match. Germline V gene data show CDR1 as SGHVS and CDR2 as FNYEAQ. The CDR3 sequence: CASSREITGGGEQYF. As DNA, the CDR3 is TGTGCCAGCAGCCGAGAAATTACAGGGGGCGGCGAGCAGTACTTC.

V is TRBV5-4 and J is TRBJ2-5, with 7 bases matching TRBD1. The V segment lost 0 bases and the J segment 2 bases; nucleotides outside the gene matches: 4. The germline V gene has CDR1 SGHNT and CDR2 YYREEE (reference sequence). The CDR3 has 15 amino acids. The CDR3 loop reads CASSLAETGQETQYF. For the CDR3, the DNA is TGTGCCAGCAGCTTGGCCGAGACAGGGCAAGAGACCCAGTACTTC.

CDR3 nucleotides: TGTGCCAGCAGCTTTTTTAATTCACCCCTCCACTTT. Its protein is CASSFFNSPLHF. The rearrangement uses TRBV5-4 and TRBJ1-6; D is uncertain. Germline values: CDR1 SGHNT, CDR2 YYREEE (reference sequence). The V end was cut by 2 bases, the J end by 6 bases, with 3 bases between. The CDR3 has 12 amino acids.

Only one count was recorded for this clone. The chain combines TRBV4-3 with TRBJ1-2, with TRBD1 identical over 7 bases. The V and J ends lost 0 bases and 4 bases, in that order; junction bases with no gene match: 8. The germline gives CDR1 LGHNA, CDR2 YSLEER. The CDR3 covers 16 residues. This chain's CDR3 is CASSQDYRGSGYGYTF. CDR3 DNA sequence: TGCGCCAGCAGCCAAGATTACAGGGGTTCTGGCTATGGCTACACCTTC.

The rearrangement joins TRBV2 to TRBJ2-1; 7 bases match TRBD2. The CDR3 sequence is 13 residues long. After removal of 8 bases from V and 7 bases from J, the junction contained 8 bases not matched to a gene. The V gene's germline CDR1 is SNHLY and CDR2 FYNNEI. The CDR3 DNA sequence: TGTGCCAGCGGGGGGGAGGGTTTAAATGAGCAGTTCTTC. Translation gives CASGGEGLNEQFF.

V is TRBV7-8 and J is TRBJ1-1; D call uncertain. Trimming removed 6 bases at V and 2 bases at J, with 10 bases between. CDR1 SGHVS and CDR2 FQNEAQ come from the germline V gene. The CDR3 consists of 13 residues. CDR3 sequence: CASRLGQNTEAFF. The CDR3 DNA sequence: TGTGCCAGCAGACTGGGCCAAAACACTGAAGCTTTCTTT.

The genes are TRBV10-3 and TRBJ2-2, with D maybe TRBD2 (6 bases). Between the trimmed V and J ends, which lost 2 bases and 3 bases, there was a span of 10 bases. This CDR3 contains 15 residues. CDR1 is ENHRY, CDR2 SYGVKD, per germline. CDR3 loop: CAISEISGDTGELFF. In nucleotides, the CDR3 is TGTGCCATCAGTGAGATTAGCGGAGACACCGGGGAGCTGTTTTTT.

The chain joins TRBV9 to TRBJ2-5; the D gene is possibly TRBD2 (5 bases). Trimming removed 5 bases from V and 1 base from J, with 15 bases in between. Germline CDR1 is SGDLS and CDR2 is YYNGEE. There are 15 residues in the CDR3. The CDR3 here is CASSDGGGIQETQYF. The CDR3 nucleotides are TGTGCCAGCAGTGATGGAGGTGGGATCCAAGAGACCCAGTACTTC.

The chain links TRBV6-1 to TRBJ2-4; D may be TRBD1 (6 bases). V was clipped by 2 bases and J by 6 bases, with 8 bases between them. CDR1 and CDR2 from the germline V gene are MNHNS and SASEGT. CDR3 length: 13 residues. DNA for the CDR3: TGTGCCAGCAGTGAAAGGACAGTAAACATTCAGTACTTC. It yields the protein CASSERTVNIQYF.

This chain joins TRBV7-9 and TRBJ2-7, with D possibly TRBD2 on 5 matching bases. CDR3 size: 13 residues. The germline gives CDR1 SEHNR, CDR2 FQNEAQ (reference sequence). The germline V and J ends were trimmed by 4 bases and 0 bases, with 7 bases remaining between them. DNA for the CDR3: TGTGCCAGCAGCTCCGGACTCTCCTACGAGCAGTACTTC. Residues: CASSSGLSYEQYF. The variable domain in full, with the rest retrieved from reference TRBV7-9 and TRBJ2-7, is DTGVSQNPRHKITKRGQNVTFRCDPISEHNRLYWYRQTLGQGPEFLTYFQNEAQLEKSRLLSDRFSAERPKGSFSTLEIQRTEQGDSAMYLCASSSGLSYEQYFGPGTRLTVT.

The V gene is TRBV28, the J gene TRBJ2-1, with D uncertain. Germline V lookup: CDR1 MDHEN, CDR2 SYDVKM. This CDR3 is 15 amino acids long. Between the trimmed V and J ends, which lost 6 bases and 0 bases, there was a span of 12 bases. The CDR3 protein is CASRSGFSSYNEQFF. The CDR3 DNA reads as TGTGCCAGCAGGTCTGGCTTCAGCTCCTACAATGAGCAGTTCTTC.

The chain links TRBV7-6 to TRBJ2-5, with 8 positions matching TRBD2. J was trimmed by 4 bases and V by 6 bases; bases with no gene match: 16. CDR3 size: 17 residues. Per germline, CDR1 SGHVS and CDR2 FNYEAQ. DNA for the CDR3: TGTGCCAGCAGTCCAAGCGGGAGAGGGGGGCGGGGAGAGACCCAGTACTTC. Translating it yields CASSPSGRGGRGETQYF.

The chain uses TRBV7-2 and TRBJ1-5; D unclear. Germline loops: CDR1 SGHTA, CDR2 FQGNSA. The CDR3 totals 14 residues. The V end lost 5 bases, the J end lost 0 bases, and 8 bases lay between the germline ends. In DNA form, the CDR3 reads TGTGCCAGCAGCCCGGAACTTAGCAATCAGCCCCAGCATTTT. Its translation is CASSPELSNQPQHF.

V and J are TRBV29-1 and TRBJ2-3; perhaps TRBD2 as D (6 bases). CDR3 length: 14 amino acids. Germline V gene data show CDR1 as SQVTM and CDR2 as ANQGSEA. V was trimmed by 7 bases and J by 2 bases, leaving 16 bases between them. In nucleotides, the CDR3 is TGCAGCGGGAGGGTACCGGAGACCACAGATACGCAGTATTTT. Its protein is CSGRVPETTDTQYF.

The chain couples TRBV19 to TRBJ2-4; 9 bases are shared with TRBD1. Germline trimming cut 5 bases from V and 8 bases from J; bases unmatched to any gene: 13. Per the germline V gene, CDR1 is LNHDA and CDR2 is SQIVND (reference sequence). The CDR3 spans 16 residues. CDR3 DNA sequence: TGTGCCAGTAGTCCCCCAGGACAGGGGTTTGGAGACATTCAGTACTTC. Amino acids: CASSPPGQGFGDIQYF.

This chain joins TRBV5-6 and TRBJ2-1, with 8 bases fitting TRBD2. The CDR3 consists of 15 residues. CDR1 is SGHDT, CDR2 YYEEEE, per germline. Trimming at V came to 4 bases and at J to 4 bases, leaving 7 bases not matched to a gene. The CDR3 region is CASSPLGLDYNEQFF. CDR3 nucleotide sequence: TGTGCCAGCAGCCCCTTGGGACTAGATTACAATGAGCAGTTCTTC.

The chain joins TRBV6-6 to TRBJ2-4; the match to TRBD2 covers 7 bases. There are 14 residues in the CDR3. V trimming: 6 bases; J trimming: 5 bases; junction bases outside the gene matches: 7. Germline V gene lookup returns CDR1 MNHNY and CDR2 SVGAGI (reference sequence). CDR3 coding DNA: TGTGCCAGCAGAATACGGGAGGACGAAAACATTCAGTACTTC. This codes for CASRIREDENIQYF.

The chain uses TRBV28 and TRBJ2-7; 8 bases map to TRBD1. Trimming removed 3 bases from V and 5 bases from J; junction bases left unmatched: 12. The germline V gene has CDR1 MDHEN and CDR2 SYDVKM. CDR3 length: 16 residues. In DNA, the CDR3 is TGTGCCAGCAGTTTCGTAGGTTTGGACAGGGCGCACGAGCAGTACTTC. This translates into CASSFVGLDRAHEQYF.

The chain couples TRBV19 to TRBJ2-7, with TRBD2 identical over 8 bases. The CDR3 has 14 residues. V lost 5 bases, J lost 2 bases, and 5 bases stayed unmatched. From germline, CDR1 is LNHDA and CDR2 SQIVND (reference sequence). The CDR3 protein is CASSVSGGPYEQYF. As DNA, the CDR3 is TGTGCCAGTAGTGTGAGCGGGGGCCCCTACGAGCAGTACTTC.

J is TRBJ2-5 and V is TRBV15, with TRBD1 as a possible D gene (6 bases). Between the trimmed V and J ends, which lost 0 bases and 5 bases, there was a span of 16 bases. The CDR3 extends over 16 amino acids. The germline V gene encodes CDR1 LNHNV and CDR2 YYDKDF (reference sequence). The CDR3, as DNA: TGTGCCACCAGCAGAGATCCCACAGGGTACGAGGAGACCCAGTACTTC. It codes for CATSRDPTGYEETQYF. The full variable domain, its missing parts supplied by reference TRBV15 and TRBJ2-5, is DAMVIQNPRYQVTQFGKPVTLSCSQTLNHNVMYWYQQKSSQAPKLLFHYYDKDFNNEADTPDNFQSRRPNTSFCFLDIRSPGLGDTAMYLCATSRDPTGYEETQYFGPGTRLLVL.

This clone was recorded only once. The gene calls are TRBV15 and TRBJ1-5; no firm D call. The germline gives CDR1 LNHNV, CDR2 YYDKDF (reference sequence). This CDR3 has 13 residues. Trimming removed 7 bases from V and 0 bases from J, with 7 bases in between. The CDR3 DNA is TGTGCCACCACCAACCGTAGCAATCAGCCCCAGCATTTT. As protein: CATTNRSNQPQHF. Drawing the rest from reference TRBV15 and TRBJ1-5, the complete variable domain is DAMVIQNPRYQVTQFGKPVTLSCSQTLNHNVMYWYQQKSSQAPKLLFHYYDKDFNNEADTPDNFQSRRPNTSFCFLDIRSPGLGDTAMYLCATTNRSNQPQHFGDGTRLSIL.